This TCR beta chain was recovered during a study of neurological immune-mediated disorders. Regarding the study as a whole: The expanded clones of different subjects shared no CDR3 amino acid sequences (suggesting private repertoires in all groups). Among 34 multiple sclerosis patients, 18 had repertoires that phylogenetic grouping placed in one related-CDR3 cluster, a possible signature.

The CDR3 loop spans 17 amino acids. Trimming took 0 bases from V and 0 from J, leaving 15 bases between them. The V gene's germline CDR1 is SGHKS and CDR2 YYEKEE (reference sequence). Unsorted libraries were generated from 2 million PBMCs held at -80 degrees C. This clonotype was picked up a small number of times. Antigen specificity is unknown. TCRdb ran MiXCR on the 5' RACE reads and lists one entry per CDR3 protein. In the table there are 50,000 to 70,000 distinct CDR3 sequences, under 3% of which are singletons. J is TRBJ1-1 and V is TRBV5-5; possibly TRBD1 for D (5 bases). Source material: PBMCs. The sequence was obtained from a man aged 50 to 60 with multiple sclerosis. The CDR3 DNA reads TGTGCCAGCAGCTTGGGGGGACCGTCATTTCTGAACACTGAAGCTTTCTTT. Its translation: CASSLGGPSFLNTEAFF.